The clone carrying this T cell receptor (beta chain) was found a few times. The antigen is not known. This record comes from a study of cytomegalovirus exposure and HLA in healthy donors. Per the germline V gene, CDR1 is MNHNY and CDR2 is SVGAGI (reference sequence). V shed 0 bases and J 7 bases; nucleotides not matched to a gene: 3. This CDR3 contains 15 residues. The primer mix had 60 Vbeta and 13 Jbeta primers. Sequencing used immunoSEQ multiplex PCR; TCRdb keeps in-frame clones, though not all of them. The data hold some 98,000 clones, with roughly 77% observed a single time. General study results and limits: Specificity for CMV antigens was confirmed in vitro for a few of the CMV-associated chains.

The chain is built from TRBV6-6 and TRBJ1-6; TRBD1 agrees at 7 bases. The specimen was PBMCs. This clonotype was sampled from a man aged 35-49 years in good health and CMV-seronegative. The CDR3 region has the DNA TGTGCCAGCAGTTACTCGACAGGGACAAATTCACCCCTCCACTTT. Protein: CASSYSTGTNSPLHF.